This T cell receptor (beta chain) comes out of a study of shared clonotypes between healthy human individuals. Profiled with immunoSEQ multiplex PCR; TCRdb holds only in-frame clones, not every one. The sample has about 2 million clones; roughly 95% are singletons. Germline-derived CDR1 and CDR2 are PRHDT and FYEKMQ (reference sequence). The CDR3 totals 14 residues. V shed 0 bases and J 5 bases; nucleotides not matched to a gene: 3. Naive CD8 cells, CD45RO-negative and positively selected for CCR7, excluded terminally differentiated effector memory CD45RA+ cells. The sequenced sample consisted of naive CD8+ T cells sorted from blood. The chain recombines TRBV13 with TRBJ2-7; 8 bases align to TRBD1. The source of this sequence is a man aged 18 to 30 in good health. CDR3 sequence: CASSLGDRGNEQYF. In nucleotides, the CDR3 is TGTGCCAGCAGCTTAGGCGACAGGGGAAACGAGCAGTACTTC.